The source of this T cell receptor (beta chain) is a study of shared clonotypes between healthy human individuals. Comment on this clone: Additional DNA sequences in this sample encode the identical CDR3.

Data came from immunoSEQ multiplex PCR; TCRdb stores just in-frame clones and leaves some out. Of around 370,000 clones listed, roughly 96% are singletons. V shed 3 bases and J 4 bases; nucleotides not matched to a gene: 6. From germline, CDR1 is SGHRS and CDR2 YFSETQ. This CDR3 contains 14 residues. The sequencing input was memory CD8+ T cells sorted from blood. Sample subset: CD45RO+ cells pooled with CCR7-negative TemRA cells. The chain links TRBV5-1 to TRBJ1-1; 7 nucleotides agree with TRBD1. This clonotype originated in a man younger than 45 in good health. The CDR3 DNA is TGCGCCAGCAGCTCGACGACAGGGAGCACTGAAGCTTTCTTT. Its translation is CASSSTTGSTEAFF. Full variable domain (remainder filled in from reference TRBV5-1 and TRBJ1-1): KAGVTQTPRYLIKTRGQQVTLSCSPISGHRSVSWYQQTPGQGLQFLFEYFSETQRNKGNFPGRFSGRQFSNSRSEMNVSTLELGDSALYLCASSSTTGSTEAFFGQGTRLTVV.